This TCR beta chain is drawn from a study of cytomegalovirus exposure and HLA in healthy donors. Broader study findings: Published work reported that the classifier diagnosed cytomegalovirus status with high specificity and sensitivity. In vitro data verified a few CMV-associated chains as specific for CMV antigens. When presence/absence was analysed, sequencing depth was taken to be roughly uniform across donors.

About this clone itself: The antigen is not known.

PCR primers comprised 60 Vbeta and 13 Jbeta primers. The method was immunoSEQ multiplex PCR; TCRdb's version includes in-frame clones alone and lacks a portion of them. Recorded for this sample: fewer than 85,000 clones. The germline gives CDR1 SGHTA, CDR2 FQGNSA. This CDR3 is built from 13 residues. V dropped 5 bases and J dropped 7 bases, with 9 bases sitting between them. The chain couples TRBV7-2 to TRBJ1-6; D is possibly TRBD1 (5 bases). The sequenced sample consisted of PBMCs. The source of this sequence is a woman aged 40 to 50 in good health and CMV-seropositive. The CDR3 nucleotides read TGTGCCAGCAGCGCGGACAAAAATTCACCCCTCCACTTT. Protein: CASSADKNSPLHF.